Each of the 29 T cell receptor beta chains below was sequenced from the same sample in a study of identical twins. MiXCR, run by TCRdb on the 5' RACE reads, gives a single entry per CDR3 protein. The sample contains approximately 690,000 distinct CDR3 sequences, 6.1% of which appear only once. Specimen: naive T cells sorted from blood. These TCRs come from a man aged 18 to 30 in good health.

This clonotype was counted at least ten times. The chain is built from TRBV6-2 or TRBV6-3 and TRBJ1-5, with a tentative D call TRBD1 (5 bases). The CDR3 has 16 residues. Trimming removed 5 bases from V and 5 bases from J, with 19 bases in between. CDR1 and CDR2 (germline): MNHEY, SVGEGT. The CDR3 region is CASSEGQGGFDQPQHF. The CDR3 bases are TGTGCCAGCAGTGAGGGGCAGGGAGGGTTCGATCAGCCCCAGCATTTT.

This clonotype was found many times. CDR3 bases: TGTGCCAGCAGTGAGAAGACCGCCCCAAGGTTCTACGAGCAGTACGTC. This codes for CASSEKTAPRFYEQYV. The chain couples TRBV6-1 to TRBJ2-7; no clear D. Looked up from germline, CDR1 is MNHNS and CDR2 is SASEGT. V was pared by 3 bases and J by 3 bases, with 18 bases between. The CDR3 covers 16 residues.

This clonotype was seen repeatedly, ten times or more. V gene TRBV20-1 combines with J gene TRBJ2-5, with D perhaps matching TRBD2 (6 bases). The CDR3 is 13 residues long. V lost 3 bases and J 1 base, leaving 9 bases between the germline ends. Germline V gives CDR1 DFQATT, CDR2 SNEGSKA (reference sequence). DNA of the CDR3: TGCAGTGCTAGCCCGGGGGTCCAAGAGACCCAGTACTTC. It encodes CSASPGVQETQYF.

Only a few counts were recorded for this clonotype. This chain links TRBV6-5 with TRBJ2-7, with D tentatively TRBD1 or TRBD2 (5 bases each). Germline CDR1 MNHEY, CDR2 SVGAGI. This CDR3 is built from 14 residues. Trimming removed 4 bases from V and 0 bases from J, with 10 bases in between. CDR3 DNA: TGTGCCAGCAGTTCGGGACCGGTCTCCTACGAGCAGTACTTC. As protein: CASSSGPVSYEQYF.

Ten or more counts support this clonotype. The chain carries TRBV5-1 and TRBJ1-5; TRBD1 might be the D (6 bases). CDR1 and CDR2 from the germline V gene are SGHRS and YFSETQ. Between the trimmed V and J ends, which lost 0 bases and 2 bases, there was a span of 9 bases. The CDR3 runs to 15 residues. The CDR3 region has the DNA TGCGCCAGCAGCTTGGAGTCAGGGGGCAATCAGCCCCAGCATTTT. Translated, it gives CASSLESGGNQPQHF.

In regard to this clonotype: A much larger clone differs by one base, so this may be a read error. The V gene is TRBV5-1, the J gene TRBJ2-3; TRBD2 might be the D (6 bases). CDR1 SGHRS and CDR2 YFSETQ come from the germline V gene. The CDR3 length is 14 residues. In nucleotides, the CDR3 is TGCGCCAGCAGCTTGCCAGGAGGGGCAGATACGCATTATTTT. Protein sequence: CASSLPGGADTHYF. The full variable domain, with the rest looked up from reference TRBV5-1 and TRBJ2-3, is KAGVTQTPRYLIKTRGQQVTLSCSPISGHRSVSWYQQTPGQGLQFLFEYFSETQRNKGNFPGRFSGRQFSNSRSEMNVSTLELGDSALYLCASSLPGGADTHYFGPGTRLTVL.

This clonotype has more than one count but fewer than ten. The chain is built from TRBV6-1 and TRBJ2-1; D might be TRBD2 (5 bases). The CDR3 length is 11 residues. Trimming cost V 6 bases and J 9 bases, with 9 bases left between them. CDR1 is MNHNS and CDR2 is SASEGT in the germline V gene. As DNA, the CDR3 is TGTGCCAGCAGGGGAGTGAGTGAGCAGTTCTTC. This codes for CASRGVSEQFF.

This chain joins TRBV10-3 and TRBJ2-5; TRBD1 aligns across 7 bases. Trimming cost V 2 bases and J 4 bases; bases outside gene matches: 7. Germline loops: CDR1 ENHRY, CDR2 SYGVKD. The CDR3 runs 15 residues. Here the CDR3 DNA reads TGTGCCATCAGTGAGCGGGCAGGGGGTTTAGAGACCCAGTACTTC. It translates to CAISERAGGLETQYF.

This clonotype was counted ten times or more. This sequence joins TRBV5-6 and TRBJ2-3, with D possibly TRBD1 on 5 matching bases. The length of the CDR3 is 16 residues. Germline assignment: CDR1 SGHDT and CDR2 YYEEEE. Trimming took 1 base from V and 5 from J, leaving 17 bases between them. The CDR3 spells CASSLRQGRILDTQYF. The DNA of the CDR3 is TGTGCCAGCAGCTTGCGTCAGGGAAGGATCTTAGATACGCAGTATTTT.

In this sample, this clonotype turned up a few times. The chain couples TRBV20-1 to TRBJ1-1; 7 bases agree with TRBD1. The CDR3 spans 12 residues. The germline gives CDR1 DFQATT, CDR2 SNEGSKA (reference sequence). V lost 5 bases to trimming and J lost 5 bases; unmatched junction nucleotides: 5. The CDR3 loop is CSAQTGLTEAFF. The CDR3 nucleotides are TGCAGTGCTCAGACAGGGCTAACTGAAGCTTTCTTT.

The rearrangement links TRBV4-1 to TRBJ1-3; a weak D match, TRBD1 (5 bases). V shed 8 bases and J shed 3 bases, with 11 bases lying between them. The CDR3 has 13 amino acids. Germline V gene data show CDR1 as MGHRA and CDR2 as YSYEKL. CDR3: CASGWGSGNTIYF. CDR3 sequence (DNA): TGCGCCAGCGGCTGGGGGAGTGGAAACACCATATATTTT.

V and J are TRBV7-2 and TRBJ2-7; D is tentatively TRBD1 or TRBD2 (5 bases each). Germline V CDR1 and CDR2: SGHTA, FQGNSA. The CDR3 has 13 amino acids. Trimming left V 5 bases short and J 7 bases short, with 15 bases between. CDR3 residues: CASSTGPEGEQYV. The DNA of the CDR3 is TGTGCCAGCAGCACCGGTCCCGAGGGGGAGCAGTACGTC.

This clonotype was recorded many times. CDR3 amino acids: CASSLGAGAAYEQYF. The DNA of the CDR3 is TGTGCCAGCAGCTTAGGAGCGGGAGCGGCCTACGAGCAGTACTTC. The chain has TRBV7-7 and TRBJ2-7, with 8 bases aligning to TRBD2. V lost 1 base and J lost 2; bases outside the gene matches: 4. CDR1 and CDR2 from the germline V gene are SSHAT and FNYEAQ (reference sequence). This CDR3 region has 15 residues.

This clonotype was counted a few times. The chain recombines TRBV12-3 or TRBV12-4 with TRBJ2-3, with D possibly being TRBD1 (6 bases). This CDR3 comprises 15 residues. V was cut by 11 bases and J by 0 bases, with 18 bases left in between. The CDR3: CASNEGDTSTDTQYF. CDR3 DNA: TGTGCCTCAAACGAGGGGGATACTAGCACAGATACGCAGTATTTT.

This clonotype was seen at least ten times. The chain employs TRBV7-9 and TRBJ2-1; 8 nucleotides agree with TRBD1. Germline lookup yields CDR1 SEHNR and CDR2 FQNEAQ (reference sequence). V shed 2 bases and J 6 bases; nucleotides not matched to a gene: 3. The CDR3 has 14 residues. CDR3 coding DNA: TGTGCCAGCAGCTTACCCGGACAGGGCAATGAGCAGTTCTTC. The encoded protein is CASSLPGQGNEQFF.

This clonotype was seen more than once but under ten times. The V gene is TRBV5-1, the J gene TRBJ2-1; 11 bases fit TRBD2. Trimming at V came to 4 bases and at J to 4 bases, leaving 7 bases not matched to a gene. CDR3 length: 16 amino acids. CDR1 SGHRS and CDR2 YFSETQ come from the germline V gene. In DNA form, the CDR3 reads TGCGCCAGCAGCCACTCGACTAGCGGGGAATACAATGAGCAGTTCTTC. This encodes CASSHSTSGEYNEQFF.

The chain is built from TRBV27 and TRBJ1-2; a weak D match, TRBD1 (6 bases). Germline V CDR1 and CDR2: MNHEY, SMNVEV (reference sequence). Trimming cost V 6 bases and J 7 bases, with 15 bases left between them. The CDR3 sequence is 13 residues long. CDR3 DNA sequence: TGTGCCAGCAGCCGACCGGGGGGGCTTGGCTACACCTTC. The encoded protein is CASSRPGGLGYTF.

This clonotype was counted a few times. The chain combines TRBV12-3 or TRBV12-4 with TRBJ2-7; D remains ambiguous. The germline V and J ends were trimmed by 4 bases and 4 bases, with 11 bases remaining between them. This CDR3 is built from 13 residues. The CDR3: CASSSTERYEQYF. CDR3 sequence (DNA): TGTGCCAGCAGTTCGACGGAACGATACGAGCAGTACTTC.

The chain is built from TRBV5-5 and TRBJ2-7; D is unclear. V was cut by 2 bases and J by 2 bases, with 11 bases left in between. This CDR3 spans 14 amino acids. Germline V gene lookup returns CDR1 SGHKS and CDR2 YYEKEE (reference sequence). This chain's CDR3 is CASSFVPSPYEQYF. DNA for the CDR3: TGTGCCAGCAGCTTTGTCCCCAGCCCCTACGAGCAGTACTTC.

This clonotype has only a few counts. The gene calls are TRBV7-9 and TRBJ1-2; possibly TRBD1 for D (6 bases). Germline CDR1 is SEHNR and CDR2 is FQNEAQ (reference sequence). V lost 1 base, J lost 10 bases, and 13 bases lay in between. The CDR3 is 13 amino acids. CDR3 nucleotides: TGTGCCAGCAGCTTAGGATCCCAGGGGCTCTACACCTTC. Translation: CASSLGSQGLYTF.

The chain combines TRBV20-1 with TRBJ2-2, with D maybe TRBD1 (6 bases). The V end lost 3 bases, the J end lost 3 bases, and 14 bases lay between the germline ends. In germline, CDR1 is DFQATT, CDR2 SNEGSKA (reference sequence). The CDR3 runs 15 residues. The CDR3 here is CSARDRDTYTGELFF. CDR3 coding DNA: TGCAGTGCTAGGGACCGGGACACCTACACCGGGGAGCTGTTTTTT.

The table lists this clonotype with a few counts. The CDR3 DNA is TGTGCCAGCAGTCCGGGACCCCTTACGGCTGAAGCTTTCTTT. Amino acids: CASSPGPLTAEAFF. The chain is built from TRBV6-1 and TRBJ1-1, with D tentatively TRBD1 (5 bases). The CDR3 length is 14 residues. The germline CDR1 and CDR2 sequences are MNHNS and SASEGT. Trimming left V 5 bases short and J 6 bases short, with 16 bases between.

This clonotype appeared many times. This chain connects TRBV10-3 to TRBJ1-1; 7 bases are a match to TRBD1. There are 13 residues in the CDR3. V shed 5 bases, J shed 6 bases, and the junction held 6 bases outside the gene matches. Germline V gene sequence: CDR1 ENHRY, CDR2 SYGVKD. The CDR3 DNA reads TGTGCCATCAGTTCAGGGGGAGGGTCTGAAGCTTTCTTT. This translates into CAISSGGGSEAFF.

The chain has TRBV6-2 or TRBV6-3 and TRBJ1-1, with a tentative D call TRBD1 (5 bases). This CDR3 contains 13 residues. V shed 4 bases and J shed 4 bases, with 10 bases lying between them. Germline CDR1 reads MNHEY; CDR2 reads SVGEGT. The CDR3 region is CASSSRGITEAFF. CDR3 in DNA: TGTGCCAGCAGTTCACGGGGGATCACTGAAGCTTTCTTT.

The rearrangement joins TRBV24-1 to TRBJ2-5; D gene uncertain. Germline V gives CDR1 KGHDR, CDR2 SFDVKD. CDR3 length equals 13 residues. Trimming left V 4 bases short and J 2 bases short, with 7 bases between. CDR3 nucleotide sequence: TGTGCCACCAGTGACAGTACACAAGAGACCCAGTACTTC. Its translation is CATSDSTQETQYF.

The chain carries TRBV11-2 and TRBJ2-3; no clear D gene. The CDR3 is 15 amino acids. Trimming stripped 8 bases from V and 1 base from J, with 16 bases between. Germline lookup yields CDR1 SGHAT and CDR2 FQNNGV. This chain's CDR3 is CASGSLKGGTDTQYF. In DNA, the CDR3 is TGTGCCAGCGGATCGTTGAAGGGCGGCACAGATACGCAGTATTTT. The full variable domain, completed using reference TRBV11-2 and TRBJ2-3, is EAGVAQSPRYKIIEKRQSVAFWCNPISGHATLYWYQQILGQGPKLLIQFQNNGVVDDSQLPKDRFSAERLKGVDSTLKIQPAKLEDSAVYLCASGSLKGGTDTQYFGPGTRLTVL.

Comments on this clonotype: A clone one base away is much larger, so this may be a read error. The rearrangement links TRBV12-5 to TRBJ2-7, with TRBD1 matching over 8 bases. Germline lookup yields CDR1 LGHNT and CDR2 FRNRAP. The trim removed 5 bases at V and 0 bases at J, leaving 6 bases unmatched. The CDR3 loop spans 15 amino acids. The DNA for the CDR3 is TGTGCTAGTGGTGGACAGGGAGTGGGCTCCTACGAGCAGTACTTC. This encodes CASGGQGVGSYEQYF.

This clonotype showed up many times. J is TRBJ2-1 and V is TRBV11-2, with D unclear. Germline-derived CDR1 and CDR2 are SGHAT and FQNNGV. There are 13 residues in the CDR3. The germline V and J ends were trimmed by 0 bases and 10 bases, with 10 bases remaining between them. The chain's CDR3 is CASSLDSQLEQFF. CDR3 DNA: TGTGCCAGCAGCTTAGATTCCCAGCTAGAGCAGTTCTTC.

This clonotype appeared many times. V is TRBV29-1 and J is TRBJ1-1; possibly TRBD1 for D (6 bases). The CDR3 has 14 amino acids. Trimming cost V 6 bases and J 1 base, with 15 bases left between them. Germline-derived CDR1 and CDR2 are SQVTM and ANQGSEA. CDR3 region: CSVTPDSWNTEAFF. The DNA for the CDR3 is TGCAGCGTCACTCCGGACAGTTGGAACACTGAAGCTTTCTTT.